In its sample, the clone carrying this T cell receptor beta chain was seen a few times. Its antigen remains unknown. The identical CDR3 is also encoded by other nucleotide sequences in the sample. Using immunoSEQ multiplex PCR, the repertoire was profiled, and TCRdb retains in-frame clones only, with some absent. The sample consists of around 90,000 clones, about 88% of them appearing once. V trimming: 3 bases; J trimming: 7 bases; junction bases outside the gene matches: 5. CDR1 is PRHDT and CDR2 is FYEKMQ in the germline V gene (reference sequence). The CDR3 runs 14 residues. This sample was taken from a study of T cell responses to AZD1222 COVID-19 vaccine. Overall study findings and caveats: Clonal diversity may have been underestimated, and the donors were mostly white British, with more females than males. Rises in breadth and depth of Spike-specific TCRs came after two AZD1222 doses.

The material was peripheral blood, obtained on day 0 of AZD1222 vaccination. The chain employs TRBV13 and TRBJ1-4, with TRBD1 matching over 7 bases. The sequence was obtained from an adult in good health. The CDR3 nucleotides read TGTGCCAGCAGCTTGAGACAGGGAGGTGAAAAACTGTTTTTT. This encodes CASSLRQGGEKLFF.